Listed below are T cell receptor beta chains from one sample, sequenced in a study of cytomegalovirus exposure and HLA in healthy donors. The protocol was immunoSEQ multiplex PCR, while the TCRdb copy is restricted to in-frame clones and leaves out a portion. The sample carries approximately 160,000 clones, over 70% recorded once. The sample was PBMCs. The receptors were sampled from a woman in her 30s in good health and CMV-seropositive. CDR3s include the opening cysteine and the closing phenylalanine or tryptophan. The D gene is left open where the match is weak.

CDR3 DNA: TGTGCCAGTAGTATACCCGGTTCCTACGAGCAGTACTTC
CDR3 protein: CASSIPGSYEQYF
D gene: -
V gene: TRBV19
J gene: TRBJ2-7

CDR3 DNA: TGCGCCAGCAGCGCTGGACAGCCCCGCACAGATACGCAGTATTTT
CDR3 protein: CASSAGQPRTDTQYF
D gene: -
V gene: TRBV5-1
J gene: TRBJ2-3

CDR3 DNA: TGTGCCAGCAGCGAGGGACAGTCCTCCTACAATGAGCAGTTCTTC
CDR3 protein: CASSEGQSSYNEQFF
D gene: TRBD1
V gene: TRBV9
J gene: TRBJ2-1

CDR3 DNA: TGTGCCAGCAGCCTTGACAGGGACCGCACAGATACGCAGTATTTT
CDR3 protein: CASSLDRDRTDTQYF
D gene: TRBD1
V gene: TRBV7-3
J gene: TRBJ2-3

CDR3 DNA: TGTGCCAGCAGCTCCCTGACTAGCCAAGAGACCCAGTACTTC
CDR3 protein: CASSSLTSQETQYF
D gene: -
V gene: TRBV7-9
J gene: TRBJ2-5

CDR3 DNA: TGTGCCATCGGGAAACTAGCGGATACCTACAATGAGCAGTTCTTC
CDR3 protein: CAIGKLADTYNEQFF
D gene: TRBD2
V gene: TRBV10-3
J gene: TRBJ2-1

CDR3 DNA: TGTGCCTGGAGAGCGGGAGGAGCAGATACGCAGTATTTT
CDR3 protein: CAWRAGGADTQYF
D gene: TRBD2
V gene: TRBV30
J gene: TRBJ2-3

CDR3 DNA: TGTGCCGGAATGACTAGCGGTAAAAACATTCAGTACTTC
CDR3 protein: CAGMTSGKNIQYF
D gene: TRBD2
V gene: TRBV11-2
J gene: TRBJ2-4

CDR3 DNA: TGTGCCACCACCGGGACTCCCTACGAGCAGTACTTC
CDR3 protein: CATTGTPYEQYF
D gene: -
V gene: TRBV6-1
J gene: TRBJ2-7

CDR3 DNA: TGCGCCAGCAGCAAGGGACGGGACACGACTAATGAAAAACTGTTTTTT
CDR3 protein: CASSKGRDTTNEKLFF
D gene: -
V gene: TRBV5-1
J gene: TRBJ1-4

CDR3 DNA: TGTGCCAGCAGCTTATCCGGGTACGAGCAGTACTTC
CDR3 protein: CASSLSGYEQYF
D gene: -
V gene: TRBV11-2
J gene: TRBJ2-7

CDR3 DNA: TGCACCAGCAGCCGAGGGTTTGCGGGTCCGAACACCGGGGAGCTGTTTTTT
CDR3 protein: CTSSRGFAGPNTGELFF
D gene: -
V gene: TRBV1
J gene: TRBJ2-2

CDR3 DNA: TGTGCCAGCAGAGTCGGACAGGGGAACACTGAAGCTTTCTTT
CDR3 protein: CASRVGQGNTEAFF
D gene: TRBD1
V gene: TRBV6-5
J gene: TRBJ1-1